A selection of T cell receptor beta chains follows, all from one sample in a study of blood T cell repertoires in COVID-19. Repertoires were generated with immunoSEQ multiplex PCR, while TCRdb's copy carries only in-frame clones and drops some. The sample lists roughly 70,000 clones, roughly 90% seen once, with approximately 1.5% in the top ten. Input material: peripheral blood. Every receptor here comes from a man aged 55 to 70 with acute or convalescent COVID-19. Both conserved end residues are part of each CDR3. Each record gives: clone size, V gene, J gene, D gene, CDR3 protein, CDR3 DNA. D genes are given only for firm matches. Clone size is not always given. Where it is, it says once, few, many or a class for expanded clones.

>NA|TRBV5-4|TRBJ2-2|NA
CASSSGITNTGELFF
TGTGCCAGCAGCTCAGGGATTACGAACACCGGGGAGCTGTTTTTT
>NA|TRBV5-6|TRBJ1-2|TRBD1
CASSRDRGPEGYTF
TGTGCCAGCAGCCGGGACAGGGGGCCCGAGGGCTACACCTTC
>NA|TRBV25-1|TRBJ2-3|NA
CASSETGRNPGTQYF
TGTGCCAGCAGCGAGACAGGACGCAACCCCGGTACGCAGTATTTT
>once|TRBV5-1|TRBJ2-1|TRBD2
CASSSAGRGINEQFF
TGCGCCAGCAGCTCGGCCGGGAGGGGCATTAATGAGCAGTTCTTC
>NA|TRBV11-3|TRBJ1-6|NA
CASSLDSKIIREGVSSPLHF
TGTGCCAGCAGCTTAGATTCCAAAATAATCCGGGAGGGGGTTAGTTCACCCCTCCACTTT
>NA|TRBV5-1|TRBJ2-1|TRBD1
CASSQDRDYNEQFF
TGCGCCAGCAGCCAGGACAGGGACTACAATGAGCAGTTCTTC
>NA|TRBV14|TRBJ1-2|TRBD1
CASSQWVGTGGYGYTF
TGTGCCAGCAGCCAGTGGGTCGGGACAGGAGGATATGGCTACACCTTC
>once|TRBV2|TRBJ1-1|NA
CASTGRGNTEAFF
TGTGCCAGCACTGGAAGGGGGAACACTGAAGCTTTCTTT
>NA|TRBV15|TRBJ1-6|NA
CATRTGIDYNSPLHF
TGTGCCACCCGCACAGGGATTGATTATAATTCACCCCTCCACTTT
>NA|TRBV5-1|TRBJ2-1|TRBD1
CASSLGQGEVNEQFF
TGCGCCAGCAGCTTGGGACAGGGAGAGGTCAATGAGCAGTTCTTC
>NA|TRBV3-1/TRBV3-2|TRBJ1-2|NA
CASSQGRGENYGYTF
TGTGCCAGCAGCCAAGGCAGGGGAGAAAACTATGGCTACACCTTC
>NA|TRBV14|TRBJ1-1|NA
CASSKQGLQNTEAFF
TGTGCCAGCAGCAAACAGGGATTACAGAACACTGAAGCTTTCTTT
>NA|TRBV2|TRBJ1-2|TRBD1
CASSGGQLLGYTF
TGTGCCAGCAGTGGGGGACAGCTACTTGGCTACACCTTC
>NA|TRBV19|TRBJ1-6|NA
CASSENGVGSPLHF
TGTGCCAGTAGTGAGAACGGGGTGGGTTCACCCCTCCACTTT
>once|TRBV6-6|TRBJ2-7|NA
CASSYPGNLYEQYF
TGTGCCAGCAGTTATCCGGGAAACCTCTACGAGCAGTACTTC
>NA|TRBV5-4|TRBJ1-1|NA
CASSQGSSTEAFF
TGTGCCAGCAGCCAGGGAAGTAGCACTGAAGCTTTCTTT
>few|TRBV11-3|TRBJ1-1|TRBD1
CASSFEGQGIMNTEAFF
TGTGCCAGCAGCTTCGAGGGACAGGGGATAATGAACACTGAAGCTTTCTTT
>NA|TRBV9|TRBJ1-2|NA
CASSDGGGYGYTF
TGTGCCAGCAGCGATGGGGGCGGCTATGGCTACACCTTC
>NA|TRBV7-9|TRBJ1-4|TRBD1
CASSPGQATNEKLFF
TGTGCCAGCAGCCCCGGACAGGCAACTAATGAAAAACTGTTTTTT
>NA|TRBV18|TRBJ1-4|TRBD1
CASSPSRDRVGNEKLFF
TGTGCCAGCTCACCGTCCCGGGACAGGGTCGGGAATGAAAAACTGTTTTTT
>NA|TRBV25-1|TRBJ2-1|NA
CASSLQGRNEQFF
TGTGCCAGCAGTCTACAGGGGAGGAATGAGCAGTTCTTC
>NA|TRBV19|TRBJ2-5|NA
CASSIGRPQETQYF
TGTGCCAGTAGTATAGGGAGACCCCAAGAGACCCAGTACTTC
>NA|TRBV6-4|TRBJ1-3|NA
CASSDSGVTHGNTIYF
TGTGCCAGCAGTGACTCAGGAGTAACACACGGAAACACCATATATTTT
>NA|TRBV9|TRBJ1-2|TRBD1
CASSLRDRVQGYTF
TGTGCCAGCAGCCTAAGGGACAGGGTACAGGGCTACACCTTC
>NA|TRBV29-1|TRBJ2-3|NA
CSVEGTTTDTQYF
TGCAGCGTTGAGGGCACCACCACAGATACGCAGTATTTT
>NA|TRBV30|TRBJ2-2|TRBD1
CAWSPGQGQAGELFF
TGTGCCTGGAGCCCGGGACAGGGGCAGGCCGGGGAGCTGTTTTTT
>NA|TRBV24-1|TRBJ2-1|TRBD2
CATSDPTSGGAKGEQFF
TGTGCCACCAGTGACCCGACTAGCGGGGGGGCAAAAGGTGAGCAGTTCTTC
>NA|TRBV7-8|TRBJ1-6|NA
CASSSADFYNSPLHF
TGTGCCAGCAGCTCAGCCGACTTCTATAATTCACCCCTCCACTTT
>few|TRBV18|TRBJ1-6|TRBD1
CASSGQGARGSYNSPLHF
TGTGCCAGCTCGGGACAGGGGGCCCGAGGGTCCTATAATTCACCCCTCCACTTT
>NA|TRBV2|TRBJ1-1|NA
CASSEGRETEAFF
TGTGCCAGCAGTGAAGGGAGGGAGACTGAAGCTTTCTTT
>NA|TRBV5-1|TRBJ2-1|NA
CASSLDNYNEQFF
TGCGCCAGCAGCTTGGACAATTACAATGAGCAGTTCTTC
>once|TRBV9|TRBJ2-1|NA
CASSPPGRGPSLEQFF
TGTGCCAGCAGCCCCCCGGGGCGGGGTCCTTCGCTTGAGCAGTTCTTC
>NA|TRBV2|TRBJ1-1|NA
CASIFARNTEAFF
TGTGCCAGCATTTTCGCGAGGAACACTGAAGCTTTCTTT
>NA|TRBV5-1|TRBJ1-1|NA
CASSLTAGANTEAFF
TGCGCCAGCAGCTTGACGGCAGGGGCGAACACTGAAGCTTTCTTT
>once|TRBV7-9|TRBJ1-2|TRBD1
CASSSTDRNYGYTF
TGTGCCAGCAGTTCTACGGACAGGAACTATGGCTACACCTTC
>NA|TRBV19|TRBJ1-2|TRBD1
CASKRDREGFDYGYTF
TGTGCCAGTAAAAGGGACAGGGAAGGCTTCGACTATGGCTACACCTTC
>NA|TRBV12-3/TRBV12-4|TRBJ1-2|TRBD1
CASKDRGGGYTF
TGTGCCAGCAAGGACAGGGGAGGTGGCTACACCTTC
>NA|TRBV19|TRBJ1-4|NA
CASRGGEKLFF
TGTGCCAGTAGGGGAGGGGAAAAACTGTTTTTT
>NA|TRBV4-1|TRBJ1-1|NA
CASSQRGMTEAFF
TGCGCCAGCAGCCAAAGAGGCATGACTGAAGCTTTCTTT
>NA|TRBV10-3|TRBJ1-4|NA
CAISESWGSGEKLFF
TGTGCCATCAGTGAGTCGTGGGGTTCGGGAGAAAAACTGTTTTTT
>NA|TRBV19|TRBJ2-1|TRBD2
CASSMPSGAGYNEQFF
TGTGCCAGTAGTATGCCTAGCGGGGCGGGCTACAATGAGCAGTTCTTC
>NA|TRBV12-2|TRBJ2-2|NA
CASRPGKGQGNTGELFF
TGTGCAAGTCGCCCTGGGAAAGGACAGGGTAACACCGGGGAGCTGTTTTTT
>NA|TRBV13|TRBJ1-6|TRBD1
CASSLQGVSPLHF
TGTGCCAGCAGCTTGCAGGGGGTTTCACCCCTCCACTTT
>NA|TRBV10-1|TRBJ2-3|NA
CASSAQGRDTQYF
TGCGCCAGCAGTGCACAGGGAAGAGATACGCAGTATTTT
>NA|TRBV2|TRBJ1-1|NA
CASSVYVTEAFF
TGTGCCAGCAGTGTATATGTCACTGAAGCTTTCTTT
>few|TRBV11-2|TRBJ2-7|TRBD2
CASSLGTSNRYEQYF
TGTGCCAGCAGCTTGGGGACTAGCAACCGGTACGAGCAGTACTTC
>NA|TRBV6-6|TRBJ1-3|NA
CASSYWRSLSGNTIYF
TGTGCCAGCAGTTACTGGCGGAGTCTCTCTGGAAACACCATATATTTT
>NA|TRBV7-2|TRBJ1-5|TRBD1
CASSLEMGQGALSNQPQHF
TGTGCCAGCAGCTTAGAAATGGGACAGGGGGCGCTTAGCAATCAGCCCCAGCATTTT
>NA|TRBV7-2|TRBJ2-1|TRBD2
CASSAERGQYNEQFF
TGTGCCAGCAGCGCGGAGCGGGGGCAGTACAATGAGCAGTTCTTC
>NA|TRBV4-1|TRBJ1-4|TRBD1
CASSRSDRVNEKLFF
TGCGCCAGCAGCCGATCCGACAGGGTTAATGAAAAACTGTTTTTT
>NA|TRBV18|TRBJ2-1|NA
CASSPPGLASNEQFF
TGTGCCAGCTCACCACCTGGGCTAGCGAGCAATGAGCAGTTCTTC
>NA|TRBV10-2|TRBJ1-2|NA
CASSESGGLHGYTF
TGCGCCAGCAGTGAGTCAGGAGGGTTGCATGGCTACACCTTC
>NA|TRBV19|TRBJ1-6|NA
CASSRQGAIPNSPLHF
TGTGCCAGTAGTCGACAAGGGGCTATCCCTAATTCACCCCTCCACTTT
>NA|TRBV11-2|TRBJ2-7|NA
CASSPQQGSYEQYF
TGTGCCAGCAGCCCTCAACAGGGATCCTACGAGCAGTACTTC
>NA|TRBV19|TRBJ1-5|TRBD1
CASTGTGWQPQHF
TGTGCCAGTACAGGGACAGGGTGGCAGCCCCAGCATTTT
>NA|TRBV9|TRBJ2-2|NA
CASSVAVGGGPAGELFF
TGTGCCAGCAGCGTAGCGGTTGGGGGGGGGCCCGCCGGGGAGCTGTTTTTT
>NA|TRBV18|TRBJ1-1|TRBD1
CASSPQDRENTEAFF
TGTGCCAGCTCACCTCAAGACAGGGAGAACACTGAAGCTTTCTTT
>NA|TRBV5-4|TRBJ2-2|NA
CASSLAGGRTGELFF
TGTGCCAGCAGCTTGGCGGGGGGCCGCACCGGGGAGCTGTTTTTT
>NA|TRBV6-2/TRBV6-3|TRBJ1-5|NA
CASSYPPGRFSNQPQHF
TGTGCCAGCAGTTACCCCCCGGGAAGGTTTAGCAATCAGCCCCAGCATTTT